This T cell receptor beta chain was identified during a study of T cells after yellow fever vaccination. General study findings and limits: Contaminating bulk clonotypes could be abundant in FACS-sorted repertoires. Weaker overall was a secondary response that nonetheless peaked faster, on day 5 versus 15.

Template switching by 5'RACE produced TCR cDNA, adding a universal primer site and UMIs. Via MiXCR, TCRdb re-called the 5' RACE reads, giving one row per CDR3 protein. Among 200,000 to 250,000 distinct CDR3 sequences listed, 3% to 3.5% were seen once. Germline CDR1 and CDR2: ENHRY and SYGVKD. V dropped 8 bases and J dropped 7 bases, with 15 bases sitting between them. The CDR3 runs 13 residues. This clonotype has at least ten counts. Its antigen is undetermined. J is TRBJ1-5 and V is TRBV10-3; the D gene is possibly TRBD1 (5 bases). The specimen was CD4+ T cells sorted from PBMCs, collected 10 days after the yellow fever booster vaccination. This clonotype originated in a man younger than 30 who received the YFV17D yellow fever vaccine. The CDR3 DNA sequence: TGTGCCATCCAACCGGGGGTCGGCCAGCCCCAGCATTTT. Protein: CAIQPGVGQPQHF.